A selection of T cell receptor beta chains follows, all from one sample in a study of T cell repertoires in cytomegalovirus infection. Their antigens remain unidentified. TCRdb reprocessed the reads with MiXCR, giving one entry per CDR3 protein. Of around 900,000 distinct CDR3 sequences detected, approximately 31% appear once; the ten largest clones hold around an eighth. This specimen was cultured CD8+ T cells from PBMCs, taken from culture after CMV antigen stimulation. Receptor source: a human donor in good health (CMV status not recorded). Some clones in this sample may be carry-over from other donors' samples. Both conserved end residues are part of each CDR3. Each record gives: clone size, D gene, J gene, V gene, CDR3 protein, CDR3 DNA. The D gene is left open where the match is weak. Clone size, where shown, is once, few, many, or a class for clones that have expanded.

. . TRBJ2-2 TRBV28 CASSRGRNTGELFF TGTGCCAGCAGCCGGGGGCGGAACACCGGGGAGCTGTTTTTT
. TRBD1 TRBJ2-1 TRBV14 CASSRTGGIYEQFF TGTGCCAGCAGCCGGACAGGGGGCATCTATGAGCAGTTCTTC
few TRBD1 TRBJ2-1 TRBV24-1 CATGQAGPYNEQFF TGTGCCACCGGACAGGCAGGGCCCTACAATGAGCAGTTCTTC
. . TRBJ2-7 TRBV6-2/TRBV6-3 CASSYSLGEQYF TGTGCCAGCAGTTACTCGTTGGGCGAGCAGTACTTC
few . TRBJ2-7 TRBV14 CASSQDETWPAEQYF TGTGCCAGCAGCCAAGACGAGACATGGCCCGCCGAGCAGTACTTC
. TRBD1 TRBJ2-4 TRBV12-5 CASGPSTGGTPVAKNIQYF TGTGCTAGTGGTCCCTCGACAGGGGGAACACCTGTAGCCAAAAACATTCAGTACTTC
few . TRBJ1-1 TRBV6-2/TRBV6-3 CASILNGGLNTEAFF TGTGCCAGCATCCTTAATGGGGGATTGAACACTGAAGCTTTCTTT
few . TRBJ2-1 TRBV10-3 CAISEVVPGGQLNEQFF TGTGCCATCAGTGAGGTCGTCCCGGGGGGACAACTTAATGAGCAGTTCTTC
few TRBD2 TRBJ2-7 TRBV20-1 CSAVSGGPAYEQYF TGCAGTGCTGTTAGCGGGGGGCCAGCCTACGAGCAGTACTTC
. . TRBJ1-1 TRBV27 CASSLSKSVNTEAFF TGTGCCAGCAGTTTATCGAAGAGTGTGAACACTGAAGCTTTCTTT
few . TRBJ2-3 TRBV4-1 CASSLHWAANTDTQYF TGCGCCAGCAGTCTCCACTGGGCAGCAAACACAGATACGCAGTATTTT
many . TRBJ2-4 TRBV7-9 CASSTNRGARNIQYF TGTGCCAGCAGCACAAACCGGGGGGCGAGAAACATTCAGTACTTC
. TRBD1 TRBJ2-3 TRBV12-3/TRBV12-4 CASSRTGADTQYF TGTGCCAGCAGTAGGACAGGGGCAGATACGCAGTATTTT
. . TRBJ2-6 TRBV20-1 CSAPGPKGANVLTF TGCAGTGCTCCCGGGCCTAAAGGGGCCAACGTCCTGACTTTC
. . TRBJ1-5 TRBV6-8 CASRHLYSNQPQHF TGTGCCAGCAGGCATCTATATAGCAATCAGCCCCAGCATTTT
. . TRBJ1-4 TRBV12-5 CASGFFTGEMGNEKLFF TGTGCTAGTGGTTTCTTTACCGGTGAAATGGGAAATGAAAAACTGTTTTTT
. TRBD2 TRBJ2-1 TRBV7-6 CASSLERGGIHEQFF TGTGCCAGCAGCTTAGAACGGGGGGGCATCCATGAGCAGTTCTTC
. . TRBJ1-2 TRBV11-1 CASSYRGQNYGYTF TGTGCCAGCAGCTACCGCGGCCAGAACTATGGCTACACCTTC
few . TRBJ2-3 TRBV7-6 CASSLSLGADTQYF TGTGCCAGCAGCTTATCTCTAGGGGCAGATACGCAGTATTTT
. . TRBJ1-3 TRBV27 CASSPLTGLGGNTIYF TGTGCCAGCAGTCCCTTGACAGGCCTCGGGGGGAACACCATATATTTT
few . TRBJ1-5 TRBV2 CASSVDRSYSNQPQHF TGTGCCAGCAGTGTCGACAGGTCTTATAGCAATCAGCCCCAGCATTTT
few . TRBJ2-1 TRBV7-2 CASSPVENYEQFF TGTGCCAGCAGCCCCGTCGAAAATTATGAGCAGTTCTTC
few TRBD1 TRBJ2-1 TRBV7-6 CASSSGTGASLGQFF TGTGCCAGCAGCTCCGGGACAGGGGCGTCCCTGGGGCAGTTCTTC
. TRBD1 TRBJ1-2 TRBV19 CASKHRGKVGYTF TGTGCCAGTAAACACAGGGGAAAGGTTGGCTACACCTTC
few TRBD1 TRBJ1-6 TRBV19 CASRTPPGTDLLDSPLHF TGTGCCAGTAGGACTCCCCCCGGGACAGACCTTCTCGATTCACCCCTCCACTTT
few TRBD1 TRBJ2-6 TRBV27 CASREIGTAYSGANVLTF TGTGCCAGCAGAGAGATCGGGACAGCTTACTCTGGGGCCAACGTCCTGACTTTC
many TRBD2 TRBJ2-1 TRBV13 CASSSRTSGAHNEQFF TGTGCCAGCAGCTCCCGGACTAGCGGGGCCCACAATGAGCAGTTCTTC
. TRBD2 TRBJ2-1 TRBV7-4 CASRLSGTSEYNEQFF TGTGCCAGCAGACTTTCCGGGACTAGCGAATACAATGAGCAGTTCTTC
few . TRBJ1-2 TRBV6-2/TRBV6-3 CASSYNSVYGYTF TGTGCCAGCAGTTACAACAGCGTATATGGCTACACCTTC
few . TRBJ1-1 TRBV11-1 CASSPPGSEAFF TGTGCCAGCAGCCCTCCGGGGTCTGAAGCTTTCTTT
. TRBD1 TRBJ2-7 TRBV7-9 CASSHDRDSPYEQYF TGTGCCAGCAGCCACGACCGGGACAGCCCCTACGAGCAGTACTTC
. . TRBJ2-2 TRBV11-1 CASSLANRSYTGELFF TGTGCCAGCAGCTTAGCGAACAGGAGTTACACCGGGGAGCTGTTTTTT
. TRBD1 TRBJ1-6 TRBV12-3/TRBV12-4 CATGTGNSPLHF TGTGCCACCGGGACAGGGAATTCACCCCTCCACTTT
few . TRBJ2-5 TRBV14 CASSQDLTLQETQYF TGTGCCAGCAGCCAAGATCTAACACTTCAAGAGACCCAGTACTTC
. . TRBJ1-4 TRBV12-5 CATRYGNERLFF TGTGCTACTCGATATGGAAATGAAAGACTGTTTTTT
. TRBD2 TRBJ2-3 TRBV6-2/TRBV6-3 CASSYRIHGGASDTQYF TGTGCCAGCAGTTACCGGATTCACGGGGGGGCCTCAGATACGCAGTATTTT
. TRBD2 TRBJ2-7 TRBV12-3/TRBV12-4 CASSFGAGGQYEQYF TGTGCCAGCAGTTTCGGGGCGGGGGGTCAATACGAGCAGTACTTC
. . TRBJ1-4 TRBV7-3 CASSKKTSTNEKLFF TGTGCCAGCAGCAAAAAGACCTCAACTAATGAAAAACTGTTTTTT
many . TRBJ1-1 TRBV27 CASSLQGNTEAFF TGTGCCAGCAGCTTACAGGGGAACACTGAAGCTTTCTTT
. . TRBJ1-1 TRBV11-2 CASSLNRDVEAFF TGTGCCAGCAGCTTAAACAGGGACGTTGAAGCTTTCTTT
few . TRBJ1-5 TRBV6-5 CASRPDSVSNQPQHF TGTGCCAGCAGACCGGACAGTGTGAGCAATCAGCCCCAGCATTTT
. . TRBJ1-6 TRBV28 CASPLEGDNSPLHF TGTGCCAGCCCTTTGGAGGGGGACAATTCACCCCTCCACTTT
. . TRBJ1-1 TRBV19 CASSTQDPNTEAFF TGTGCCAGTAGTACCCAAGACCCGAACACTGAAGCTTTCTTT
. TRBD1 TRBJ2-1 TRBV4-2 CASSQAGQASVDEQFF TGTGCCAGCAGCCAAGCTGGACAGGCAAGTGTCGATGAGCAGTTCTTC
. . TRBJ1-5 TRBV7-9 CASSLVDRPQHF TGTGCCAGCAGCTTAGTGGACCGGCCCCAGCATTTT
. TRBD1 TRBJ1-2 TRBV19 CASSMEGTGRAGYTF TGTGCCAGTAGTATGGAAGGGACAGGGCGAGCTGGCTACACCTTC
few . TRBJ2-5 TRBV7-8 CASSPSRTVQETQYF TGTGCCAGCAGCCCATCTCGGACTGTACAAGAGACCCAGTACTTC
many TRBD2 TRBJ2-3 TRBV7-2 CASSLVIAGGLADTQYF TGTGCCAGCAGCTTAGTGATAGCGGGGGGGCTAGCGGATACGCAGTATTTT
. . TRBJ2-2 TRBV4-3 CASSQEPSNTGELFF TGCGCCAGCAGCCAAGAGCCTAGTAATACCGGGGAGCTGTTTTTT
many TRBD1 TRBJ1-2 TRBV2 CASSEAPSDRGRDYGYTF TGTGCCAGCAGTGAAGCACCCTCGGACAGGGGGCGAGACTATGGCTACACCTTC